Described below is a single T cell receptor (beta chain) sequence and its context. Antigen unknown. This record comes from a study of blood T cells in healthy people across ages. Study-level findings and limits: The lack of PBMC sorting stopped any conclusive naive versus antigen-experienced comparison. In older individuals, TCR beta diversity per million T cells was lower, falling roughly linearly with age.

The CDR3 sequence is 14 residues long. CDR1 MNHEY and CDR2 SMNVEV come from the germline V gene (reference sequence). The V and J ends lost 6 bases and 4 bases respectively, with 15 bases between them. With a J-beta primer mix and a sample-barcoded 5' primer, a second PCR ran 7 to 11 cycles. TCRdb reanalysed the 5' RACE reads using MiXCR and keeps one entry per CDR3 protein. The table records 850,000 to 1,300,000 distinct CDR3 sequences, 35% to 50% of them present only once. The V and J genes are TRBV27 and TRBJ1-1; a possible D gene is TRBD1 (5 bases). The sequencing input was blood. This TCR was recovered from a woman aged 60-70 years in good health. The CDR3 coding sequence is TGTGCCAGCAGCACCATTACGGGACGCACTGAAGCTTTCTTT. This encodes CASSTITGRTEAFF.